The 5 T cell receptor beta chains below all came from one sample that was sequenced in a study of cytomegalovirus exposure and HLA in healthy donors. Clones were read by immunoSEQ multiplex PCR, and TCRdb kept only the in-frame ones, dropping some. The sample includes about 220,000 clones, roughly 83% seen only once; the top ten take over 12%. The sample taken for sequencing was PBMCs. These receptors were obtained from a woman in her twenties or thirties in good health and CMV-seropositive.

The CDR3 bases are TGTGCCTGGAGTGTGTCCAATCAGCCCCAGCATTTT. As protein: CAWSVSNQPQHF. The gene calls are TRBV30 and TRBJ1-5; the D is unclear. This CDR3 has 12 residues. The germline V gene has CDR1 GTSNPN and CDR2 SVGIG (reference sequence). Trimming shortened V by 0 bases and J by 3 bases, and 3 bases separated the two germline ends.

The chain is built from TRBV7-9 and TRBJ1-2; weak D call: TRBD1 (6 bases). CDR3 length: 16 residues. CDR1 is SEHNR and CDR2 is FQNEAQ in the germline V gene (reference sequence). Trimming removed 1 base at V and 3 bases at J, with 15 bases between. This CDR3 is CASSLGPSRGDYGYTF. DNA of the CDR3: TGTGCCAGCAGCTTAGGGCCCAGTAGGGGGGACTATGGCTACACCTTC.

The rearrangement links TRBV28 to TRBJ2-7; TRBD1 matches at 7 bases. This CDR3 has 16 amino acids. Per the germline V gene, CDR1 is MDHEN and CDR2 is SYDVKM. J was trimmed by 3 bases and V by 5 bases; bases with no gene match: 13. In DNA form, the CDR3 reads TGTGCCAGCAGTGACCTCGACAGGGCAGGAGTCTACGAGCAGTACTTC. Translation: CASSDLDRAGVYEQYF.

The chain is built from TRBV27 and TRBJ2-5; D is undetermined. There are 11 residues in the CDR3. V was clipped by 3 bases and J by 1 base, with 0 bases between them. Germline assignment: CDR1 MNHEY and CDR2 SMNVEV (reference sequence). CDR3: CASSFQETQYF. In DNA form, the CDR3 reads TGTGCCAGCAGTTTCCAAGAGACCCAGTACTTC.

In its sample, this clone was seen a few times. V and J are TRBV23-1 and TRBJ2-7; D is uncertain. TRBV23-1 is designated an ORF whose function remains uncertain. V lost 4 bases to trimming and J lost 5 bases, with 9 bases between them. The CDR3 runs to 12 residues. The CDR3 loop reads CASSLCLHEQYF. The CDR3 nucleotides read TGCGCCAGCAGTCTCTGTCTCCACGAGCAGTACTTC.